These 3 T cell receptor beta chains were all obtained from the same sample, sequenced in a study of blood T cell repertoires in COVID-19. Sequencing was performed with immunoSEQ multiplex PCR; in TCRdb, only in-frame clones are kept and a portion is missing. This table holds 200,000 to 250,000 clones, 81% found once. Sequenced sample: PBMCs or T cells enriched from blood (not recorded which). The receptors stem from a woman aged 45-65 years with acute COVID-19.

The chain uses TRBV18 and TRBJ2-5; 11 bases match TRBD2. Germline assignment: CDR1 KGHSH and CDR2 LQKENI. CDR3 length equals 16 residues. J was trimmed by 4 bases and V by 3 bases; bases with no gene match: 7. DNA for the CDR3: TGTGCCAGCTCACCCCTGCAACTAGCGGGGGCAGAGACCCAGTACTTC. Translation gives CASSPLQLAGAETQYF.

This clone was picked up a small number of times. This chain's CDR3 is CASLTDISGNTIYF. The CDR3 DNA reads TGTGCCAGCCTAACAGACATCTCTGGAAACACCATATATTTT. The V and J genes are TRBV28 and TRBJ1-3; D gene unclear. This CDR3 has 14 residues. The germline V and J ends were trimmed by 8 bases and 0 bases, with 11 bases remaining between them. Germline lookup yields CDR1 MDHEN and CDR2 SYDVKM.

CDR3 bases: TGTGCCAGCAGCCTGGTCGGGACAGGGTTTTTCTTC. It yields the protein CASSLVGTGFFF. This chain links TRBV28 with TRBJ2-1; 9 bases map to TRBD1. The germline V gene encodes CDR1 MDHEN and CDR2 SYDVKM. There are 12 residues in the CDR3. Unmatched junction bases numbered 10, after V lost 6 bases and J lost 16 bases.